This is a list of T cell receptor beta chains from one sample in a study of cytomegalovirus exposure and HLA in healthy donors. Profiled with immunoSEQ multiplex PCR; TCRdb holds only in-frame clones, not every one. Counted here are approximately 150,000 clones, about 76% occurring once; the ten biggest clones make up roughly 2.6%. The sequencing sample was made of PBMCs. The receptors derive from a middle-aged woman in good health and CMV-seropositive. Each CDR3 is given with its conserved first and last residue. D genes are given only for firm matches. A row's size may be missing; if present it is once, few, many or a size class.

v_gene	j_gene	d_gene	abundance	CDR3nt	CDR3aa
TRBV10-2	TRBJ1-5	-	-	TGCGCCAGCAGTGAGTCGAAGAGAAATCAGCCCCAGCATTTT	CASSESKRNQPQHF
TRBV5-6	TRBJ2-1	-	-	TGTGCCAGCAGGGGGCCCTACAATGAGCAGTTCTTC	CASRGPYNEQFF
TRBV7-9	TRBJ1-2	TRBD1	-	TGTGCCAGCAGGACCGCGGGGACAGGCTATGGCTACACCTTC	CASRTAGTGYGYTF
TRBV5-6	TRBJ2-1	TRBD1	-	TGTGCCAGCAGCTTGATTGGGGACAGGGGATCTTCCTACAATGAGCAGTTCTTC	CASSLIGDRGSSYNEQFF
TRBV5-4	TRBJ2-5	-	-	TGTGCCAGCAGCTTGGCCTCAGCGGGCGTTCAAGAGACCCAGTACTTC	CASSLASAGVQETQYF
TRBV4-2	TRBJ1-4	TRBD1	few	TGTGCCAGCAGCCATGCGTCGGGACAGGGAAATGAAAAACTGTTTTTT	CASSHASGQGNEKLFF
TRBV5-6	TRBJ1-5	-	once	TGTGCCAGCAGCTTGGTGGGCAGGGGAGATCAGCCCCAGCATTTT	CASSLVGRGDQPQHF
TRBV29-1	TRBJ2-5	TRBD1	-	TGCAGCGTTACCACCGGGACAGGTTCGGAGACCCAGTACTTC	CSVTTGTGSETQYF
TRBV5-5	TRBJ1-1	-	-	TGTGCCAGCAGCGCGGTGCCAGGGGAATTGAACACTGAAGCTTTCTTT	CASSAVPGELNTEAFF
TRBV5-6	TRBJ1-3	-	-	TGTGCCAGCAGCCCCCTAGGAGGGACTGGAAACACCATATATTTT	CASSPLGGTGNTIYF
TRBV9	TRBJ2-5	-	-	TGTGCCAGCAGCACACCGGGACAAGGAGAGACCCAGTACTTC	CASSTPGQGETQYF
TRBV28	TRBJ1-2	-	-	TGTGCCAGCAGTTTATTAACAGGGCCTGGATACACCTTC	CASSLLTGPGYTF
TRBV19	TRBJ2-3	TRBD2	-	TGTGCCAGTAGTATAGATAAACTAGCGCAATTCACAGATACGCAGTATTTT	CASSIDKLAQFTDTQYF
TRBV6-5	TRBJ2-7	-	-	TGTGCCAGCAGTCGACAGGCCCACTACGAGCAGTACTTC	CASSRQAHYEQYF
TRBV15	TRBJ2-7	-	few	TGTGCCACCAGCAGAGATCGCGGCAGCTCCTTTTACGAGCAGTACTTC	CATSRDRGSSFYEQYF
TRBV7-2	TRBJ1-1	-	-	TGTGCCAGCAGCTTAACAAGAAGAAGTTTCTTT	CASSLTRRSFF
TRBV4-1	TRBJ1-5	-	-	TGCGCCAGCAGCCAACCCCCGGGGGGGTTGGATCAGCCCCAGCATTTT	CASSQPPGGLDQPQHF
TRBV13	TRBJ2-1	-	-	TGTGCCAGCAGCCTCCCGGGGTCGGAGCAGTTCTTC	CASSLPGSEQFF
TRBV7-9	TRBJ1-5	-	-	TGTGCCAGCAGCGGGGGGATCAGCAATCAGCCCCAGCATTTT	CASSGGISNQPQHF
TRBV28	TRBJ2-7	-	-	TGTGCCAGCAGTTCCCCCGGCGGAGGGGTGGGTATTAGCTACGAGCAGTACTTC	CASSSPGGGVGISYEQYF
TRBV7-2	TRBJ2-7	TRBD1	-	TGTGCCAGCAGCTTAGGGGACAGGACCTACGAGCAGTACTTC	CASSLGDRTYEQYF
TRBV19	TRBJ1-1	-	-	TGTGCCAGTAAAGGGGGTTACACTGAAGCTTTCTTT	CASKGGYTEAFF
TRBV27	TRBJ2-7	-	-	TGTGCCAGCAGTTTCCGCGGTCAAGTCTCCTACGAGCAGTACTTC	CASSFRGQVSYEQYF
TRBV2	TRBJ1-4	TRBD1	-	TGTGCCAGCAGTGAGACAGGGCCGTGGGGTAATGAAAAACTGTTTTTT	CASSETGPWGNEKLFF
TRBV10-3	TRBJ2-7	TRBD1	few	TGTGCCACTGAGGAGGGGACAGGGAATTCGCAGCAGTACTTC	CATEEGTGNSQQYF
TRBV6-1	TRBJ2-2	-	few	TGTGCCAGCGGAAGGTACGGAGACACCGGGGAGCTGTTTTTT	CASGRYGDTGELFF
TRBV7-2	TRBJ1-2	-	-	TGTGCCAGCAGCGGGGGGGGTGGCACAGGCACGTATGGCTACACCTTC	CASSGGGGTGTYGYTF
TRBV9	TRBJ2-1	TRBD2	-	TGTGCCAGCAGCGTAGTTGGGACTAGCGGGACCAATGAGCAGTTCTTC	CASSVVGTSGTNEQFF
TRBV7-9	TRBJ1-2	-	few	TGTGCCAGCAGCCCCCTGGGCAGGGGTTCATTCGATGGCTACACCTTC	CASSPLGRGSFDGYTF
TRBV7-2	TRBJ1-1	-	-	TGTGCCAGCAGCTTGTCACGGGTGAACACTGAAGCTTTCTTT	CASSLSRVNTEAFF
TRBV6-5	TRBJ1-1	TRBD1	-	TGTGCCAGCAGTTTCCGACAGGGAAGTGAAGCTTTCTTT	CASSFRQGSEAFF
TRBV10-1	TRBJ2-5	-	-	TGCGCCAGCAGCAAGGGGACAACTCGACAAGAGACCCAGTACTTC	CASSKGTTRQETQYF
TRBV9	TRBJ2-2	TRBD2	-	TGTGCCAGCAGCGTGTTAGCGGGACTGGTCACCGGGGAGCTGTTTTTT	CASSVLAGLVTGELFF
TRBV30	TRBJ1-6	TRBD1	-	TGTGCCTGGAGTGTACGGCAGACAGGGCCGGTGTCACCCCTCCACTTT	CAWSVRQTGPVSPLHF
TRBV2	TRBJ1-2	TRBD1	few	TGTGCCGCCCGGGACAGGGGTTTTGAGGGCTACACCTTC	CAARDRGFEGYTF
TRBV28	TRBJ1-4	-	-	TGTGCCAGCAGTCAGTCAGGGAAGGATGAAAAACTGTTTTTT	CASSQSGKDEKLFF
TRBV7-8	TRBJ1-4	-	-	TGTGCCAGCAGCTTAGCGGGACACAATGAAAAACTGTTTTTT	CASSLAGHNEKLFF
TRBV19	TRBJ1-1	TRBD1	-	TGTGCCAGTATAGACAGGGGGCGCGGGACTGAAGCTTTCTTT	CASIDRGRGTEAFF
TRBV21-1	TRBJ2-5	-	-	TGTGCCAGCAGCAAAACCCCGTTCACTGGACCACCTCCCCTCGACAGGCCGCGGGAGACCCAGTACTTC	CASSKTPFTGPPPLDRPRETQYF
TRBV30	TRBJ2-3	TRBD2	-	TGTGCCTGGAGTAGCCGACCACTAGCGGGAAACACAGATACGCAGTATTTT	CAWSSRPLAGNTDTQYF
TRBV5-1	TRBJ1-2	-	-	TGCGCCAGCAGCGGGACACACTATGGCTACACCTTC	CASSGTHYGYTF
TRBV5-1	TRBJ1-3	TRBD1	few	TGCGCCAGCAGCTTGGTAGGGGGCGGACACACCATATATTTT	CASSLVGGGHTIYF
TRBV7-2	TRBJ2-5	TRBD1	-	TGTGCCAGCAGCAAGAACTCCGACAGACAGGGACAGTACTTC	CASSKNSDRQGQYF